This TCR beta chain stems from a study of early T cells in non-severe SARS-CoV-2 infection. Overall study: Sequencing targeted bulk RNA from unsorted whole blood, leaving chains unpaired.

This clonotype was observed at least ten times. Its antigen is unknown. Study results and caveats: Database matching using VDJdb favored anti-spike CD8 responses, with private and CD4 specificities left missing.

Individual cDNA molecules were tagged with unique molecular identifiers. TCRdb passed the 5' RACE reads through MiXCR, listing each CDR3 protein once. The sample holds tens of thousands of distinct CDR3 sequences, approximately 6.3% seen once. V gave up 7 bases and J gave up 5 bases, with 8 bases separating them. This CDR3 is 11 amino acids long. The germline V gene encodes CDR1 MNHEY and CDR2 SVGEGT. The chain couples TRBV6-2 or TRBV6-3 to TRBJ2-5; D uncertain. The TCR comes from an adult who was a healthcare worker with PCR-confirmed SARS-CoV-2 infection or an uninfected control (not recorded which). Sample: whole blood, taken at baseline. As DNA, the CDR3 is TGTGCCAGCACGTCAGTTGAGACCCAGTACTTC. Its translation: CASTSVETQYF.